This entry describes one TCR beta chain. It lacks a known antigen. The input lacks base qualities; no much larger clone sits a single base away. TCRbeta CDR3 regions were amplified from genomic DNA by means of the immunoSEQ Assay, a bias-controlled multiplex PCR. Per the original workflow: Nucleated cell counts per sample were estimated from amplification of reference gene primers within the assay. Sequence reads were collapsed and filtered to measure the absolute abundance of every unique TCRbeta CDR3 rearrangement. Productive Simpson clonality was computed per sample as the square root of Simpson's diversity index over productive rearrangements. Here the immuneACCESS table is served through TCRdb, limited to in-frame sequences with V and J called. Missing clones are a known gap in these copies; in checked studies unresolved V genes cover under half, and the rest lacks a known reason. Clonal size and the V and J genes are those of that table, whereas D and trimming came from the DNA. The sample contains 140,000 to 150,000 clones, roughly 82% of them found a single time. The ten top clones hold about 15% of the sample.

CDR1 and CDR2, per the germline V gene, are SGHAT and FQNNGV. The cysteine opens and the phenylalanine closes a CDR3 of 13 amino acids. Only the CDR3 portion is preserved as DNA: 39 bases, with reading frame beginning at the first base. The V end loses 4 bases and the J end loses 2 bases, and a stretch of 6 bases separates them. Whole blood was collected in K2EDTA tubes by collaborating institutions according to the institutions' own protocols. For TCRbeta analysis, collaborators shipped samples as frozen whole blood, isolated PBMCs, or DNA extracted from either of those sample types. These data come from a study of blood T cell repertoires in COVID-19 (dated by TCRdb to about 2020). About the full investigation: Collaborator samples came from the United States, Italy and Spain and covered acute and convalescent phases of COVID-19. A de-identified subject ID, COVID-19 status, age in years and sex were almost always included in the sample metadata. The prospective study material was composed of cDNA or gDNA derived from T cells, B-cell-depleted T cells, or PBMCs. Deeply sampled blood TCRbeta repertoires from subjects exposed to, actively infected with, or recovered from COVID-19 were included in the dataset. Where available, HLA class I and class II types were taken from metadata supplied by the sample provider and were not determined by assay-based typing. The samples were drawn from two sources: the first 160 participants of the ongoing ImmuneRACE study, and 1,000 to 1,500 subjects contributed by 6 global collaborators. The repertoires were made available in a free public database intended to serve as a resource for research on the immune response to SARS-CoV-2.

Overall results and qualifications from the work: The amount of clinical and demographic metadata varied by source and participant and was provided uncurated.

The receptor chain draws on TRBV11-2 and TRBJ1-5; no confident D gene assignment can be made. The source material was peripheral blood. The sequence came from a human donor with acute or convalescent COVID-19. The donor label of this sample is uncertain. The CDR3 in this case is CASSSQGNQPQHF. The DNA is as follows: TGTGCCAGCAGCTCGCAGGGCAATCAGCCCCAGCATTTT. With the portions outside the CDR3 filled from the reference TRBV11-2 and TRBJ1-5 genes, the complete variable region becomes EAGVAQSPRYKIIEKRQSVAFWCNPISGHATLYWYQQILGQGPKLLIQFQNNGVVDDSQLPKDRFSAERLKGVDSTLKIQPAKLEDSAVYLCASSSQGNQPQHFGDGTRLSIL.